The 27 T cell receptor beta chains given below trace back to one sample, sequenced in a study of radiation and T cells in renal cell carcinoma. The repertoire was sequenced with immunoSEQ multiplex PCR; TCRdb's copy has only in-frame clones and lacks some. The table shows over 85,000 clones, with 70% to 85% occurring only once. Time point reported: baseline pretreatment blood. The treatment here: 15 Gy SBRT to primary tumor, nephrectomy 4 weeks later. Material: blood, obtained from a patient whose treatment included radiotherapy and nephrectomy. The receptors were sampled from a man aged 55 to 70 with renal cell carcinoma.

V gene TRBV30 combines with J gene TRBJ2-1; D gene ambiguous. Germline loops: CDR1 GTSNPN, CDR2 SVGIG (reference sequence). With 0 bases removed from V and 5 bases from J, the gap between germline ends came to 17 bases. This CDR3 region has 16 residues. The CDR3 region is CAWSVQSYYSHNEQFF. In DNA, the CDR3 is TGTGCCTGGAGTGTACAAAGCTATTACTCACACAATGAGCAGTTCTTC.

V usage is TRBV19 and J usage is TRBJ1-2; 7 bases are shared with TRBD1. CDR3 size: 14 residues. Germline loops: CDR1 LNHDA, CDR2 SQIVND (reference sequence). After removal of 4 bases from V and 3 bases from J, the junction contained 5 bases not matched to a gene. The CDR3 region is CASSTTGADYGYTF. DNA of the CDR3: TGTGCCAGTAGTACCACAGGGGCGGACTATGGCTACACCTTC.

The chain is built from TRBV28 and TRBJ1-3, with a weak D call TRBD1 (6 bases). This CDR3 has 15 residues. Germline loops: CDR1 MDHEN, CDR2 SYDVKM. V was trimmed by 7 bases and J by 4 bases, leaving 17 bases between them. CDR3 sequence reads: CASITSQGNGNTIYF. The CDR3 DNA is TGTGCCAGCATCACCTCTCAGGGGAACGGAAACACCATATATTTT.

The CDR3, as DNA: TGTGCCAGCAGCTTAGGATTGGGGCGCTCCTACAATGAGCAGTTCTTC. It specifies CASSLGLGRSYNEQFF. The V gene is TRBV7-6, the J gene TRBJ2-1, with TRBD1 as a possible D gene (5 bases). Germline CDR1 reads SGHVS; CDR2 reads FNYEAQ. Trimming removed 1 base from V and 0 bases from J, with 10 bases in between. CDR3 length: 16 residues.

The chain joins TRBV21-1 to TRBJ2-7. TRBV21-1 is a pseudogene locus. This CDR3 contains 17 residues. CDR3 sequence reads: CASSSYQWSRGPYEQYF. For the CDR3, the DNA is TGTGCCAGCAGCTCCTACCAATGGTCTCGGGGACCCTACGAGCAGTACTTC.

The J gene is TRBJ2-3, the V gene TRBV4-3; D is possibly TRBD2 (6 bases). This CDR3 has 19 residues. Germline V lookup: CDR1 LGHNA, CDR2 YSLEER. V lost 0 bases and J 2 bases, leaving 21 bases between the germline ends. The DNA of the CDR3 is TGCGCCAGCAGCCAAGAGGGGGGAGGAGCGGCGGCCCACACAGATACGCAGTATTTT. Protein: CASSQEGGGAAAHTDTQYF.

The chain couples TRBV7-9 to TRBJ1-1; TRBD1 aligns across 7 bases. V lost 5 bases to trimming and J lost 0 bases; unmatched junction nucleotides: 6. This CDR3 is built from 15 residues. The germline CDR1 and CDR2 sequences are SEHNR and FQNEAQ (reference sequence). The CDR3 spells CASSAPGQMNTEAFF. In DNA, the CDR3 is TGTGCCAGCAGCGCCCCGGGACAGATGAACACTGAAGCTTTCTTT.

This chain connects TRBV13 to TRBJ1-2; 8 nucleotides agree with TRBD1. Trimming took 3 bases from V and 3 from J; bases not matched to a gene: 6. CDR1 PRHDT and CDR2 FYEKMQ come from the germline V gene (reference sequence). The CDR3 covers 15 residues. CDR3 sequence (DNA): TGTGCCAGCAGCTTCGTCGGACAGGGTGACTATGGCTACACCTTC. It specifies CASSFVGQGDYGYTF.

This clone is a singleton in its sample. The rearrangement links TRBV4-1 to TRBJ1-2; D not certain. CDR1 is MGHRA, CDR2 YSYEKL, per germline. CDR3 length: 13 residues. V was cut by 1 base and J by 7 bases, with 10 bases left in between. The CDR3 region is CASSQGGWGGYTF. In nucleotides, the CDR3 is TGCGCCAGCAGCCAAGGGGGATGGGGTGGCTACACCTTC.

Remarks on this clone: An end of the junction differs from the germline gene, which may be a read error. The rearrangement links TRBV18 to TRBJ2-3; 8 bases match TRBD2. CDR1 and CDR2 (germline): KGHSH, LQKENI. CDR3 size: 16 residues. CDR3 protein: CASSPAGRTSRDTQYF. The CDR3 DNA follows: TGTGCCAGCTCACCAGCAGGTCGGACTAGCAGAGATACGCAGTATTTT.

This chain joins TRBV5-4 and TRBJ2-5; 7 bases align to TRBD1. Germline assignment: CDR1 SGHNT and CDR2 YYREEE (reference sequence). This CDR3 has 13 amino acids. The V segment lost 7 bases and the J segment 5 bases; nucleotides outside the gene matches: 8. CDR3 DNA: TGTGCCAGCGCCCCTGACAGGGTCGAGACCCAGTACTTC. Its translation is CASAPDRVETQYF. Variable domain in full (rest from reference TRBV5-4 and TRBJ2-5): ETGVTQSPTHLIKTRGQQVTLRCSSQSGHNTVSWYQQALGQGPQFIFQYYREEENGRGNFPPRFSGLQFPNYSSELNVNALELDDSALYLCASAPDRVETQYFGPGTRLLVL.

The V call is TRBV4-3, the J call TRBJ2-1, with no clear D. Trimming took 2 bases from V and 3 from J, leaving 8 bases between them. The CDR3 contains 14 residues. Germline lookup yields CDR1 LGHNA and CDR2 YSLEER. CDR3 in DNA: TGCGCCAGCAGCCAATCGCTGAACTACAATGAGCAGTTCTTC. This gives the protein CASSQSLNYNEQFF.

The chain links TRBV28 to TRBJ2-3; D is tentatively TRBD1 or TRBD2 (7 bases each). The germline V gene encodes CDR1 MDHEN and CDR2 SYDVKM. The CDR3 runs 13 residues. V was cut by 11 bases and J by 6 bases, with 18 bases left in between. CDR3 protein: CAAGGGSEDTQYF. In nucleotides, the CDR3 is TGTGCCGCAGGGGGGGGGAGTGAGGATACGCAGTATTTT.

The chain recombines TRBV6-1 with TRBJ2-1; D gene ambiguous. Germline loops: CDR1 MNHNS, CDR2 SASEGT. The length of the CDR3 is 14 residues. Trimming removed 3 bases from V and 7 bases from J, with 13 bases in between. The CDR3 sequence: CASSDPVKINEQFF. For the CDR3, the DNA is TGTGCCAGCAGTGACCCGGTTAAGATAAATGAGCAGTTCTTC.

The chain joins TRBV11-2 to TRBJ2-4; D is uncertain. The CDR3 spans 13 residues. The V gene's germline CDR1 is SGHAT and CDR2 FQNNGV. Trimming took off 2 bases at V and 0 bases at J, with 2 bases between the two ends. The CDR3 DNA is TGTGCCAGCAGCTTAATAGCCAAAAACATTCAGTACTTC. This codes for CASSLIAKNIQYF.

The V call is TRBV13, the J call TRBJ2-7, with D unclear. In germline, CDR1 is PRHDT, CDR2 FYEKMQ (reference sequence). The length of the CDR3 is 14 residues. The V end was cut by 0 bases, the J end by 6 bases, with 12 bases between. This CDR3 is CASSLGDLVGEQYF. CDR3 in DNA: TGTGCCAGCAGCTTAGGCGACCTAGTTGGCGAGCAGTACTTC.

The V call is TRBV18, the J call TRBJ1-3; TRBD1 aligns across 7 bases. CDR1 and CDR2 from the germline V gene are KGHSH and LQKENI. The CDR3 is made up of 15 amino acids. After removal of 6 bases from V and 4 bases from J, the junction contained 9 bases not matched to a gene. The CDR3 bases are TGTGCCAGCTCGCCGGAAGGGGGCACAGGAAACACCATATATTTT. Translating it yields CASSPEGGTGNTIYF. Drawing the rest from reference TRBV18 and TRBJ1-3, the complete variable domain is NAGVMQNPRHLVRRRGQEARLRCSPMKGHSHVYWYRQLPEEGLKFMVYLQKENIIDESGMPKERFSAEFPKEGPSILRIQQVVRGDSAAYFCASSPEGGTGNTIYFGEGSWLTVV.

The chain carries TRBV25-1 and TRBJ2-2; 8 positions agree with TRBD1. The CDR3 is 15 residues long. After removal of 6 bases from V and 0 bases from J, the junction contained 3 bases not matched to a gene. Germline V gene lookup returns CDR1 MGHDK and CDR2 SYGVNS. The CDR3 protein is CASRGQGSNTGELFF. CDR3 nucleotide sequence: TGTGCCAGCAGAGGACAGGGCTCGAACACCGGGGAGCTGTTTTTT.

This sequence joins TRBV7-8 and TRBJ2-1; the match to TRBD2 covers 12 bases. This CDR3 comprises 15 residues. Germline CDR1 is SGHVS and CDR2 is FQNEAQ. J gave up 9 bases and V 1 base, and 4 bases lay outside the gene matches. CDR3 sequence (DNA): TGTGCCAGCAGCTTAGGACTAGCGGGAGCAGGTGAGCAGTTCTTC. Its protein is CASSLGLAGAGEQFF.

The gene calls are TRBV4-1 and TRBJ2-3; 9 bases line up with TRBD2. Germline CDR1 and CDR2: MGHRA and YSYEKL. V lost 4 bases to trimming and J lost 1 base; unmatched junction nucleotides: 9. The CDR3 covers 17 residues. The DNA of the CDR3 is TGCGCCAGCAGCCTGACTAGCGGAACTCTTGGCACAGATACGCAGTATTTT. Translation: CASSLTSGTLGTDTQYF.

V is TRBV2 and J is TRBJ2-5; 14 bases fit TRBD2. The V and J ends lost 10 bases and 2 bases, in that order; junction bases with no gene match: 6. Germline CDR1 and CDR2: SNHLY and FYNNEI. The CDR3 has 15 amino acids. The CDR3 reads CATRLAGGWQETQYF. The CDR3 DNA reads TGTGCCACTCGACTAGCGGGAGGGTGGCAAGAGACCCAGTACTTC.

CDR3 amino acids: CASSPLSGGTDTQYF. CDR3 nucleotide sequence: TGTGCCAGCAGCCCCCTCTCGGGCGGGACAGATACGCAGTATTTT. The chain is built from TRBV14 and TRBJ2-3; TRBD2 might be the D (5 bases). V lost 4 bases, J lost 3 bases, and 14 bases lay in between. The germline V gene encodes CDR1 SGHDN and CDR2 FVKESK. The CDR3 loop spans 15 amino acids.

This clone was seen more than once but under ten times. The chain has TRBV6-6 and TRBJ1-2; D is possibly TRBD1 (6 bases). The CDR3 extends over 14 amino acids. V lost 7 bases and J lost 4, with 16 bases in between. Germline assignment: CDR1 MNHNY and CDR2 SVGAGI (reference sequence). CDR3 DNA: TGTGCCAGCACGAATTCTGGCAGGGGCTATGGCTACACCTTC. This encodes CASTNSGRGYGYTF.

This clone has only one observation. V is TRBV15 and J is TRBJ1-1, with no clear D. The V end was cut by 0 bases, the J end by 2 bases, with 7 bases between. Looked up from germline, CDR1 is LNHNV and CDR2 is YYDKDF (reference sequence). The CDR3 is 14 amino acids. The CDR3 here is CATSRERGNTEAFF. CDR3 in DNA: TGTGCCACCAGCAGAGAAAGAGGTAACACTGAAGCTTTCTTT.

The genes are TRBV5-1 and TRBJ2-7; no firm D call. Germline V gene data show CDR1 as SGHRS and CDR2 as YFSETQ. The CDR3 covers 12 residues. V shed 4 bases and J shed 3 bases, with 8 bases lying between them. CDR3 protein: CASSVDFYEQYF. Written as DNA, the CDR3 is TGCGCCAGCAGCGTGGATTTCTACGAGCAGTACTTC. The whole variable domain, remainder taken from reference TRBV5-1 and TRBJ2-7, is KAGVTQTPRYLIKTRGQQVTLSCSPISGHRSVSWYQQTPGQGLQFLFEYFSETQRNKGNFPGRFSGRQFSNSRSEMNVSTLELGDSALYLCASSVDFYEQYFGPGTRLTVT.

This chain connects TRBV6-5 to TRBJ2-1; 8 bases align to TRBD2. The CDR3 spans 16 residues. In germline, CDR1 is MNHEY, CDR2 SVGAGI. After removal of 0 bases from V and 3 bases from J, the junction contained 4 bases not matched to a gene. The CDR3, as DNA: TGTGCCAGCAGTTACTCCGCGACTAGCGTCTACAATGAGCAGTTCTTC. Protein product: CASSYSATSVYNEQFF.

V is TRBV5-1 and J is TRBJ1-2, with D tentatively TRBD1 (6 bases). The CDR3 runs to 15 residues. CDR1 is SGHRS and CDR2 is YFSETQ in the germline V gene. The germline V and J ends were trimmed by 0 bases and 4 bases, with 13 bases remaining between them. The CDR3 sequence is CASSLEPGAFYGYTF. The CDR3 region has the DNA TGCGCCAGCAGCTTGGAGCCAGGGGCCTTCTATGGCTACACCTTC.